This T cell receptor (beta chain) is drawn from a study of Ad26.COV2.S vaccination and SARS-CoV-2 variants (TCRdb year 2021). About the full investigation: Donors in the vaccine arm were drawn from COV1001, a multicentre, randomized, double-blind, placebo-controlled phase I-IIa trial testing Ad26.COV2.S in healthy adults. Participants in the trial were split at random into five groups of five each, receiving low-dose or high-dose Ad26.COV2.S once or twice, or else placebo on both occasions. Investigators remained blinded to trial group allocation during experiments and outcome assessment. A total of 32 samples were included in the TCR-sequenced set, comprising about 20 Ad26.COV2.S vaccine recipients, 5 placebo recipients and 8 SARS-CoV-2 convalescent individuals. Sequencing of the TCRbeta repertoire served to evaluate the specificity and breadth of SARS-CoV-2-reactive T cell receptors following Ad26.COV2.S vaccination. Ad26.COV2.S was administered intramuscularly at a dose of 5x10^10 or 1x10^11 viral particles, either as one shot or as two shots given 56 days apart. What the work shows at the level of the full study, not this receptor alone: Comparing responses between vaccine doses or regimens was not something the study was powered to do. Vaccine and placebo recipients had comparable non-spike TCR breadth, which fits with the vaccine containing only spike. The authors noted that total T cell responses may have been underestimated by the TCR breadth and depth analyses. After vaccination, spike-specific CD8+ and CD4+ T cell responses were reported to show substantial breadth. Spike-specific TCR breadth was higher in Ad26.COV2.S recipients than in placebo recipients (P = 0.0014).

The germline V gene encodes CDR1 SGHAT and CDR2 FQNNGV. V gives up 1 base and J gives up 0 bases, and the segment between their germline ends measures 4 bases. Including the terminal cysteine and phenylalanine, the CDR3 comprises 15 residues. Only the CDR3 region is kept as DNA, spanning 45 bases read in frame from base 1. This specimen's treatment or condition label, per the study, means: around 19 received Ad26.COV2.S at low or high dose, single or two shots; about 5 received placebo; per-sample allocation not given. For vaccine and placebo recipients, the sequenced repertoires came from samples collected on day 63 after the first injection. Cohort 1b enrolled about 25 adults aged 18-55 years at a single site in Boston, USA, between 29 July and 7 August 2020. Ad26.COV2.S consisted of a replication-incompetent adenovirus type 26 vector by which a prefusion-stabilized SARS-CoV-2 spike protein from the original Wuhan strain was expressed.

The immunoSEQ Assay was the method used to sequence TCRbeta CDR3 regions. After extraction, genomic DNA underwent amplification by bias-controlled multiplex PCR, followed by high-throughput sequencing. The paper's processing steps were these. Collapsing and filtering of sequences were performed to quantify the absolute abundance of each unique TCRbeta CDR3 region. T cell fraction was estimated by normalization of TCRbeta template counts to usable DNA, with usable DNA being measured through amplification of reference genes present in all nucleated cells. Repertoire TCRs were annotated as SARS-CoV-2-specific when V gene, CDR3 amino acid sequence and J gene were exactly matched to a known reactive TCR set. MIRA supplied the reference SARS-CoV-2 TCR set, which was filtered for enrichment in COVID-19-positive ImmuneCODE repertoires so that public or cross-reactive TCRs were removed. Using the MIRA antigens, annotated TCRs were further analysed by specific ORF or by position within an ORF. Depth was the summed frequency of annotated unique rearrangements, while breadth was defined as annotated unique rearrangements over total unique productive rearrangements. Two-sided Wilcoxon rank-sum tests were used to compare TCR breadth between groups. This is the immuneACCESS table as TCRdb keeps it, with only in-frame sequences that have V and J called. A part of the clones is gone; compared with another copy, unresolved V genes explain less than half, and the rest is unexplained. V, J and clone size are taken as reported in that table, and D and trimming were inferred from the DNA itself. This sample lists about half a million clones; about 88% were detected once. 1.7% of the sample is held by the ten biggest clonotypes.

About this clone itself: Its antigen is still unknown. Base-call qualities are not available, and no considerably larger clone is one nucleotide away.

The sample here was peripheral blood, taken in a trial of Ad26.COV2.S vaccine versus placebo. This clonotype was obtained from a person aged 18-60 years who received the Ad26.COV2.S COVID-19 vaccine or a placebo. The rearrangement combines TRBV11-2 with TRBJ2-6; the D gene cannot be resolved reliably. The CDR3 reads as follows: CASSLVFSGANVLTF. The nucleotide sequence reads as follows: TGTGCCAGCAGCTTAGTTTTCTCTGGGGCCAACGTCCTGACTTTC. With the rest looked up from the reference TRBV11-2 and TRBJ2-6 genes rather than sequenced, the full variable domain is EAGVAQSPRYKIIEKRQSVAFWCNPISGHATLYWYQQILGQGPKLLIQFQNNGVVDDSQLPKDRFSAERLKGVDSTLKIQPAKLEDSAVYLCASSLVFSGANVLTFGAGSRLTVL.